The 14 T cell receptor beta chains reported below all come from one sample, sequenced in a study of OX40 agonist ivuxolimab in advanced cancers. Sequencing used immunoSEQ multiplex PCR; TCRdb keeps in-frame clones, though not all of them. The table lists about 33,000 clones, 74% of them singletons. Material: CD4+ or CD8+ T cells sorted from blood, obtained in a trial of the OX40 agonist ivuxolimab. These receptors all stem from an adult with an advanced solid tumor such as melanoma, head and neck, liver or kidney cancer.

The chain couples TRBV28 to TRBJ1-1; the match to TRBD1 covers 7 bases. The CDR3 sequence is 17 residues long. The J segment lost 1 base and the V segment lost 6 bases, leaving 14 bases of the junction unmatched. Germline CDR1 MDHEN, CDR2 SYDVKM. CDR3 in amino acids: CASRVTGTAYTNTEAFF. The CDR3 region has the DNA TGTGCCAGCAGAGTTACCGGGACAGCCTATACGAACACTGAAGCTTTCTTT.

The V gene is TRBV13, the J gene TRBJ2-3; 8 nucleotides align to TRBD1. The germline gives CDR1 PRHDT, CDR2 FYEKMQ (reference sequence). The CDR3 runs 16 residues. J gave up 1 base and V 4 bases, and 7 bases lay outside the gene matches. The CDR3 DNA reads as TGTGCCAGCAGCTCCTACCAGGGGGCTGGCACAGATACGCAGTATTTT. Protein product: CASSSYQGAGTDTQYF.

The rearrangement joins TRBV15 to TRBJ1-2; D unclear. The CDR3 contains 12 residues. Germline V CDR1 and CDR2: LNHNV, YYDKDF (reference sequence). V dropped 8 bases and J dropped 8 bases, with 15 bases sitting between them. The CDR3 loop is CATHTRKEGYTF. DNA of the CDR3: TGTGCCACCCATACTCGGAAGGAGGGCTACACCTTC. The full variable domain, in which reference TRBV15 and TRBJ1-2 provide the parts outside the CDR3, is DAMVIQNPRYQVTQFGKPVTLSCSQTLNHNVMYWYQQKSSQAPKLLFHYYDKDFNNEADTPDNFQSRRPNTSFCFLDIRSPGLGDTAMYLCATHTRKEGYTFGSGTRLTVV.

CDR3 residues: CAWRRRGNEKLFF. CDR3 DNA: TGTGCCTGGAGGAGGAGGGGCAATGAAAAACTGTTTTTT. The chain employs TRBV30 and TRBJ1-4, with a tentative D call TRBD1 (5 bases). In germline, CDR1 is GTSNPN, CDR2 SVGIG (reference sequence). The CDR3 extends over 13 amino acids. Trimming removed 3 bases at V and 5 bases at J, with 10 bases between.

The chain links TRBV10-2 to TRBJ1-1; 8 bases match TRBD1. Germline V gene lookup returns CDR1 WSHSY and CDR2 SAAADI. The CDR3 covers 15 residues. The J segment lost 0 bases and the V segment lost 3 bases, leaving 3 bases of the junction unmatched. The CDR3, as DNA: TGCGCCAGCAGTGACAGGGGGCCGGTGAACACTGAAGCTTTCTTT. Translation: CASSDRGPVNTEAFF.

This chain links TRBV9 with TRBJ1-2; TRBD1 agrees at 7 bases. The CDR3 is 16 amino acids. The V segment lost 4 bases and the J segment 4 bases; nucleotides outside the gene matches: 13. CDR1 SGDLS and CDR2 YYNGEE come from the germline V gene. CDR3 sequence: CASSPQPAWDSYGYTF. In DNA form, the CDR3 reads TGTGCCAGCAGCCCTCAACCAGCCTGGGACAGCTATGGCTACACCTTC. Drawing the rest from reference TRBV9 and TRBJ1-2, the complete variable domain is DSGVTQTPKHLITATGQRVTLRCSPRSGDLSVYWYQQSLDQGLQFLIQYYNGEERAKGNILERFSAQQFPDLHSELNLSSLELGDSALYFCASSPQPAWDSYGYTFGSGTRLTVV.

The chain carries TRBV5-8 and TRBJ2-5; D possibly matches TRBD1 or TRBD2 (6 bases each). With the DNA end fitting TRBJ2-7 better, the J assignment may be wrong. Germline CDR1 SGHTS, CDR2 YDEGEE. The CDR3 is 15 amino acids. CDR3 amino acids: CASSVVGGEGYEQYF. The CDR3 DNA follows: TGTGCCAGCAGCGTGGTGGGGGGCGAAGGATACGAGCAGTACTTC.

This clone came up once. V and J are TRBV7-2 and TRBJ1-5, with 8 bases matching TRBD1. The V gene's germline CDR1 is SGHTA and CDR2 FQGNSA. V lost 2 bases and J lost 1; bases outside the gene matches: 1. The CDR3 extends over 15 amino acids. The CDR3 region is CASSLNRGSNQPQHF. CDR3 DNA: TGTGCCAGCAGCTTAAACAGGGGGAGCAATCAGCCCCAGCATTTT.

V usage is TRBV7-9 and J usage is TRBJ1-1, with D uncertain. Germline assignment: CDR1 SEHNR and CDR2 FQNEAQ (reference sequence). V was cut by 4 bases and J by 0 bases, with 12 bases left in between. The CDR3 length is 15 residues. CDR3 in amino acids: CASSSVPALNTEAFF. The CDR3, as DNA: TGTGCCAGCAGCTCAGTCCCTGCTTTGAACACTGAAGCTTTCTTT.

The chain uses TRBV5-4 and TRBJ2-4; D tentatively fits TRBD1 or TRBD2 (5 bases each). V dropped 3 bases and J dropped 5 bases, with 9 bases sitting between them. Germline assignment: CDR1 SGHNT and CDR2 YYREEE (reference sequence). The CDR3 is 13 residues long. CDR3 bases: TGTGCCAGCAGCTACCGGGACCAAAACATTCAGTACTTC. Encoded protein: CASSYRDQNIQYF. Full variable domain (missing parts from reference TRBV5-4 and TRBJ2-4): ETGVTQSPTHLIKTRGQQVTLRCSSQSGHNTVSWYQQALGQGPQFIFQYYREEENGRGNFPPRFSGLQFPNYSSELNVNALELDDSALYLCASSYRDQNIQYFGAGTRLSVL.

The chain couples TRBV2 to TRBJ1-6; the D gene is possibly TRBD1 (6 bases). Trimming took off 5 bases at V and 9 bases at J, with 14 bases between the two ends. CDR3 length: 14 residues. CDR1 is SNHLY and CDR2 is FYNNEI in the germline V gene. The CDR3 DNA sequence: TGTGCCAGCAGTAACCCGGGACAAACTTCACCCCTCCACTTT. This gives the protein CASSNPGQTSPLHF.

The chain carries TRBV21-1 and TRBJ2-7; the table's D gene call, TRBD2, was not cross checked with the DNA. TRBV21-1 is a recognized pseudogene. This CDR3 has 14 residues. The CDR3 sequence: CASSKLAGSYEQYV. In DNA, the CDR3 is TGTGCCAGCAGCAAATTAGCGGGGAGCTACGAGCAGTACGTC.

V and J are TRBV28 and TRBJ2-2, with unresolved D. CDR1 MDHEN and CDR2 SYDVKM come from the germline V gene. There are 13 residues in the CDR3. Trimming pared 7 bases from V and 6 bases from J, leaving 12 bases between. CDR3 sequence (DNA): TGTGCCAGCATCCGCCTCCCCGCCGGGGAGCTGTTTTTT. It codes for CASIRLPAGELFF.

V gene TRBV5-1 combines with J gene TRBJ2-1; D tentatively reads TRBD1 or TRBD2 (6 bases each). The V gene lost 4 bases and the J gene lost 4 bases, with 15 bases spanning the gap. The V gene's germline CDR1 is SGHRS and CDR2 YFSETQ. The CDR3 spans 15 residues. CDR3 in DNA: TGCGCCAGCAGCCCTAGGGGGGCAGGTTACAATGAGCAGTTCTTC. Protein: CASSPRGAGYNEQFF.